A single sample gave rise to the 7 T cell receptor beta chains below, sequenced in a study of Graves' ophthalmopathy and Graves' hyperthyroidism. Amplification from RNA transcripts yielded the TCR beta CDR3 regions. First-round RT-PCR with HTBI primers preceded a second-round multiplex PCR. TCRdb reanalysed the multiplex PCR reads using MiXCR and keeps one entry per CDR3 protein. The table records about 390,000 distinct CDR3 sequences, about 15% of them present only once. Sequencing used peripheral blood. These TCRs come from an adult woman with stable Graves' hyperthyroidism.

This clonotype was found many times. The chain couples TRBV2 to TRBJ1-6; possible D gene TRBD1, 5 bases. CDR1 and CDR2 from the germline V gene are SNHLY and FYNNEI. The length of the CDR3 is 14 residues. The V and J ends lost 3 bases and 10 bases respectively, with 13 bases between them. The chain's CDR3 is CASSEAGLGSPLHF. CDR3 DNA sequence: TGTGCCAGCAGTGAGGCAGGGCTTGGATCACCCCTCCACTTT.

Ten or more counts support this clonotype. CDR3 sequence reads: CASRTGVAYEQYF. DNA of the CDR3: TGTGCCAGCAGAACAGGGGTTGCCTACGAGCAGTACTTC. The rearrangement links TRBV6-1 to TRBJ2-7, with 7 bases that match TRBD1. Germline V gene lookup returns CDR1 MNHNS and CDR2 SASEGT. Trimming cost V 6 bases and J 2 bases; bases outside gene matches: 4. CDR3 size: 13 residues.

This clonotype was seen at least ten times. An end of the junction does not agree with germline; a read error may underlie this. DNA for the CDR3: TGTGCTAGCAGCTTAGCGCTCGACACCGGGGAGCTGTTTTTT. Encoded protein: CASSLALDTGELFF. The chain links TRBV7-7 to TRBJ2-2; possible D gene TRBD2, 5 bases. The CDR3 has 14 amino acids. The germline CDR1 and CDR2 sequences are SSHAT and FNYEAQ (reference sequence).

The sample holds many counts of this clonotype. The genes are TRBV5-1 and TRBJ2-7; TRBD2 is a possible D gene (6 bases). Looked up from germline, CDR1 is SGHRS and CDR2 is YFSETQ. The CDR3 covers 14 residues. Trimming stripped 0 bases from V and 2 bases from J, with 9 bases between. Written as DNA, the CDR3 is TGCGCCAGCAGCTTGGAACCGGGAGCCTACGAGCAGTACTTC. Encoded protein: CASSLEPGAYEQYF.

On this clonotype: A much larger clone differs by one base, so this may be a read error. This CDR3 is CSARGLANYEQFF. For the CDR3, the DNA is TGCAGTGCTAGAGGACTGGCAAACTACGAGCAGTTCTTC. V gene TRBV20-1 combines with J gene TRBJ2-7; D gene ambiguous. The J call is doubtful: the DNA matches TRBJ2-1 better. CDR3 length: 13 residues. Germline-derived CDR1 and CDR2 are DFQATT and SNEGSKA (reference sequence).

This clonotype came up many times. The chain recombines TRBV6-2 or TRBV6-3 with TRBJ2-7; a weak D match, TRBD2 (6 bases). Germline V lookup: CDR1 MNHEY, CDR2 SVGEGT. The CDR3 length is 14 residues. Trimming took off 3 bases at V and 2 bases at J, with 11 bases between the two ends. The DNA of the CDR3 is TGTGCCAGCAGTTATATAGCGGCCCCCTACGAGCAGTACTTC. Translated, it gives CASSYIAAPYEQYF.

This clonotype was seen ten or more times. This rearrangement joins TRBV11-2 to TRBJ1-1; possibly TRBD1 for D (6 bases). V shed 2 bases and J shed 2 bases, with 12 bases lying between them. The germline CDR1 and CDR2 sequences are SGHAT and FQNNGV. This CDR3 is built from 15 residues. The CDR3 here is CASSLLQGLNTEAFF. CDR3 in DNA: TGTGCCAGCAGCTTACTACAGGGCCTTAACACTGAAGCTTTCTTT.